This paragraph covers one TCR beta chain sequence. The junction differs from germline at one of its ends, possibly a read error. As handled by the study authors: How many nucleated cells were present was estimated from reference gene primer amplification. TCRdb keeps only in-frame clones here, not all; method: immunoSEQ multiplex PCR. From that table come the V and J calls and clone size; the DNA was used to work out D and trimming. The sample includes about 220,000 clones, roughly 84% of them seen just once. These data belong to a study of blood T cell repertoires in COVID-19. Study background: Donors in the United States, Italy and Spain gave samples during acute or convalescent COVID-19. In each case, the material was cDNA or gDNA derived from T cells, B-cell-depleted T cells, or PBMCs.

CDR1 is SQVTM and CDR2 is ANQGSEA in the germline V gene. CDR3 size: 12 residues. The chain combines TRBV29-1 with TRBJ1-1; D perhaps matches TRBD1 (6 bases). The origin of this receptor is a man aged 50 or older with active or convalescent COVID-19. The specimen sequenced was peripheral blood. The CDR3: CSVEGGDGEAFF. CDR3 sequence (DNA): TGCAGCGTCGAAGGGGGAGATGGTGAAGCTTTCTTT.